The rows below give T cell receptor beta chains drawn from one sample of a study of CD8 T cells in Susac syndrome. TCRdb redid the calling of the immunoSEQ multiplex PCR reads with MiXCR, one entry per CDR3 protein. This repertoire shows about 70,000 distinct CDR3 sequences, roughly 94% found once; its top ten account for roughly 0.25%. Source material: CD8+ T cells from PBMCs. The receptors were gathered from a human donor in good health. CDR3s include the opening cysteine and the closing phenylalanine or tryptophan. D genes are given only for firm matches. Rows give clone size only sometimes, using once, few, many, or a class for an expanded clone.

d_call	v_call	cdr3_length	j_call	clone_size	cdr3_nt	cdr3_aa
-	TRBV10-3	12	TRBJ2-7	-	TGTGCCATCAGTGAGGGTTCCAACGAGCAGTACTTC	CAISEGSNEQYF
TRBD2	TRBV7-8	15	TRBJ2-2	-	TGTGCCAGCAGCTTAGTAGCGGGGAACACCGGGGAGCTGTTTTTT	CASSLVAGNTGELFF
-	TRBV7-6	14	TRBJ1-5	-	TGTGCCAGCAGCGAATTCAGGGGAAATCAGCCCCAGCATTTT	CASSEFRGNQPQHF
-	TRBV4-2	13	TRBJ2-5	-	TGTGCCAGCAGCCCCCAGGGGGGAGAGACCCAGTACTTC	CASSPQGGETQYF
TRBD1	TRBV4-3	17	TRBJ2-1	-	TGCGCCAGCAGCCAAGAGCCCCGGGACAGGGGTTACAATGAGCAGTTCTTC	CASSQEPRDRGYNEQFF
-	TRBV9	15	TRBJ2-5	once	TGTGCCAGCAGCGCAGGGGGACTGCGAATGGGGACCCAGTACTTC	CASSAGGLRMGTQYF
-	TRBV9	16	TRBJ2-3	-	TGTGCCAGCAGCGTGGGAGCGTCCCTGGGCACAGATACGCAGTATTTT	CASSVGASLGTDTQYF
-	TRBV15	13	TRBJ1-1	-	TGTGCCACCAGCAAGGGGCGGAACACTGAAGCTTTCTTT	CATSKGRNTEAFF
-	TRBV6-5	16	TRBJ2-7	-	TGTGCCAGCAGTTCTTCCAGTGACAGCACTATCTACGAGCAGTACTTC	CASSSSSDSTIYEQYF
TRBD2	TRBV13	15	TRBJ2-2	-	TGTGCCAGCAGCGTCGGGGGGTTGAGAAACGGGGAGCTGTTTTTT	CASSVGGLRNGELFF
TRBD2	TRBV30	15	TRBJ2-1	-	TGTGCCTGGAGTCGACTAGCGGGGGCCCACGGTGAGCAGTTCTTC	CAWSRLAGAHGEQFF
-	TRBV28	15	TRBJ2-3	-	TGTGCCAGCAGTTTATGGGGCGGGACAGCAGATACGCAGTATTTT	CASSLWGGTADTQYF
-	TRBV12-3/TRBV12-4	14	TRBJ2-4	-	TGTGCCAGCAGCCCGGACTCATCTATAAACATTCAGTACTTC	CASSPDSSINIQYF
-	TRBV7-2	15	TRBJ2-4	-	TGTGCCAGCAGCTCCACCACTCTAGGCAAAAACATTCAGTACTTC	CASSSTTLGKNIQYF
-	TRBV6-2/TRBV6-3	14	TRBJ1-2	-	TGTGCCAGCAGCCTCCGGTCCGGGATCTATGGCTACACCTTC	CASSLRSGIYGYTF
-	TRBV29-1	15	TRBJ1-1	-	TGCAGCGTTGGGGGAAGCCTATCAACCGGGGGTGAAGCTTTCTTT	CSVGGSLSTGGEAFF
-	TRBV28	14	TRBJ1-5	-	TGTGCCAGCAGTGCGGGGGGCATGAATCAGCCCCAGCATTTT	CASSAGGMNQPQHF
-	TRBV12-3/TRBV12-4	14	TRBJ2-1	-	TGTGCCAGCAGTTTGGAAACAGCTTACAATGAGCAGTTCTTC	CASSLETAYNEQFF
TRBD2	TRBV7-9	16	TRBJ2-1	-	TGTGCCAGCAGCTTAGAGGCTAGCGGGGGTTACAATGAGCAGTTCTTC	CASSLEASGGYNEQFF
TRBD2	TRBV11-3	15	TRBJ2-5	few	TGTGCCAGCAGAGACGGGACTAGCGGCCAAGAGACCCAGTACTTC	CASRDGTSGQETQYF
TRBD1	TRBV19	12	TRBJ2-7	once	TGTGCCAGTAGTCACAGGGGGAACGAGCAGTACTTC	CASSHRGNEQYF
-	TRBV10-3	14	TRBJ1-3	-	TGTGCCATCAGGGACTCTGACTCTGGAAACACCATATATTTT	CAIRDSDSGNTIYF
TRBD1	TRBV7-9	17	TRBJ1-2	-	TGTGCCAGCAGCAATGACAGGGGAAGGGCGTCGAACTATGGCTACACCTTC	CASSNDRGRASNYGYTF
-	TRBV6-5	17	TRBJ2-3	-	TGTGCCAGCAGTTACTCCCTTGGAGGGGGCGCCACAGATACGCAGTATTTT	CASSYSLGGGATDTQYF
-	TRBV13	16	TRBJ2-1	-	TGTGCCAGCTTCAGAGGGCGGGGAGGCTCCTACAATGAGCAGTTCTTC	CASFRGRGGSYNEQFF
TRBD1	TRBV5-1	16	TRBJ1-1	once	TGCGCCAGCAGCTTTTGGGCCGGGACAGGGGGAACTGAAGCTTTCTTT	CASSFWAGTGGTEAFF
TRBD1	TRBV4-1	14	TRBJ2-2	-	TGCGCCAGCAGCCGAAGGACAGGGGAACGGGAGCTGTTTTTT	CASSRRTGERELFF
TRBD1	TRBV3-1	16	TRBJ2-7	-	TGTGCCAGCAGCCAAGATGCTACAGGGGGAAACTACGAGCAGTACTTC	CASSQDATGGNYEQYF
-	TRBV2	14	TRBJ2-7	-	TGTGCCAGCCTGGACAGCCGTCTTTCCTACGAGCAGTACTTC	CASLDSRLSYEQYF
-	TRBV6-6	11	TRBJ2-2	-	TGTGCCAGCATGGTAACCGGGGAGCTGTTTTTT	CASMVTGELFF
-	TRBV7-9	19	TRBJ2-2	-	TGTGCCAGCAGCCCGCCGGCGACAACCGTTGGGGCGTACACCGGGGAGCTGTTTTTT	CASSPPATTVGAYTGELFF
-	TRBV12-3/TRBV12-4	12	TRBJ1-1	-	TGTGCCAGCAGGCTGATCGGTCCTGAAGCTTTCTTT	CASRLIGPEAFF
-	TRBV7-9	13	TRBJ1-5	-	TGTGCCAGCAGCTTATCAGGAGATCAGCCCCAGCATTTT	CASSLSGDQPQHF
-	TRBV18	14	TRBJ1-4	-	TGTGCCAGCTCACCTACCCCGAAGAGTGAAAAACTGTTTTTT	CASSPTPKSEKLFF
-	TRBV7-9	10	TRBJ1-1	few	TGTGCCAGCAGTCCAGGGGAAGCTTTCTTT	CASSPGEAFF
-	TRBV24-1	15	TRBJ2-1	-	TGTGCCACCAGTGATTCCAGGGACCTTTCCAATGAGCAGTTCTTC	CATSDSRDLSNEQFF
-	TRBV6-2/TRBV6-3	14	TRBJ1-5	once	TGTGCCAGCAGTTACGGGACATACAATCAGCCCCAGCATTTT	CASSYGTYNQPQHF
-	TRBV5-6	15	TRBJ2-4	-	TGTGCCAGCAGCACCGACGGGGCGGGATGGAACATTCAGTACTTC	CASSTDGAGWNIQYF
-	TRBV5-1	15	TRBJ1-4	-	TGCGCCAGCAGCTTGGCCTGGGGTTTTAAGGAAAAACTGTTTTTT	CASSLAWGFKEKLFF
-	TRBV7-9	15	TRBJ1-2	-	TGTGCCAGCAGCCTCCGGACAAAGAGGGATTATGGCTACACCTTC	CASSLRTKRDYGYTF
-	TRBV4-3	18	TRBJ2-3	-	TGCGCCAGCAGCCAAGGATTTAGCGGTGGGCCGAAATCGGTTACGCAGTATTTT	CASSQGFSGGPKSVTQYF
-	TRBV6-2/TRBV6-3	14	TRBJ1-4	-	TGTGCCAGCAGTTACAGGACAGAAAATGAAAAACTGTTTTTT	CASSYRTENEKLFF
-	TRBV7-9	14	TRBJ1-2	-	TGTGCCAGCACCACCGACTCAAGTTCTTATGGCTACACCTTC	CASTTDSSSYGYTF
TRBD1	TRBV5-6	12	TRBJ1-1	-	TGTGCCAGCAGCTTTTGGACAGGAAAAGCTTTCTTT	CASSFWTGKAFF
TRBD2	TRBV13	15	TRBJ2-7	once	TGTGCCAGCAGCCCCCGTTGGGGGGGCTCCTACGAGCAGTACTTC	CASSPRWGGSYEQYF
-	TRBV7-2	13	TRBJ2-2	-	TGTGCCAGCAGCTTAATAAGTACCGGGGAGCTGTTTTTT	CASSLISTGELFF
-	TRBV15	16	TRBJ2-7	-	TGTGCCACCAGCAGAGATCGGGGAGGGGGCCTCCCCGAGCAGTACTTC	CATSRDRGGGLPEQYF